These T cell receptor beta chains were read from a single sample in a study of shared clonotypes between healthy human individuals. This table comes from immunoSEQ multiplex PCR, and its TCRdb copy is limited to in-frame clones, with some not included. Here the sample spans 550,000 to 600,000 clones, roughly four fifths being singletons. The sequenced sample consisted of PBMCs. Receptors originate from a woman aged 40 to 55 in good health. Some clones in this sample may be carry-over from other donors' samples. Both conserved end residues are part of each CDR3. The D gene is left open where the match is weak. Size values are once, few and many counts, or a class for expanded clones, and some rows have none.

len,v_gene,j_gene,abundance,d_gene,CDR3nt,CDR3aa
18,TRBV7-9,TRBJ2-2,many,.,TGTGCCAGCAGCTTAGGTGCGTGGGGCAGCCCCAACACCGGGGAGCTGTTTTTT,CASSLGAWGSPNTGELFF
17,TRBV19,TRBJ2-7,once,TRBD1,TGTGCCAGTAGTTCCTTAGTCTCCGGGACAGGGCGCGACGAGCAGTACTTC,CASSSLVSGTGRDEQYF
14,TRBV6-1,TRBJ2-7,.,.,TGTGCCACCTGGACAGTCCCGAGCTCCTACGAGCAGTACTTC,CATWTVPSSYEQYF
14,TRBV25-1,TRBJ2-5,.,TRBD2,TGTGCCAGCAGCCAAGGACTAGTTTTTGAGACCCAGTACTTC,CASSQGLVFETQYF
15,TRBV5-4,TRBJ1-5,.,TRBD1,TGTGCCAGCAGGTTATTCGGGACAGGGAGTCAGCCCCAGCATTTT,CASRLFGTGSQPQHF
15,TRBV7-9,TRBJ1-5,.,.,TGTGCCAGCAGCCCAGAAGACAGCCTAAATCAACCCCAGCATTTT,CASSPEDSLNQPQHF
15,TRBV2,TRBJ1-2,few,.,TGTGCCAGCAGTGAATCGGGGCAGACCGTGGGTGGCTACACCTTC,CASSESGQTVGGYTF
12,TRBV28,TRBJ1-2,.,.,TGTGCCAGCAGTTTGAGGCCCTATGGCTACACCTTC,CASSLRPYGYTF
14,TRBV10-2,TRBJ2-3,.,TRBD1,TGCGCCACCAATACGACAGGGCCTACAGATACGCAGTATTTT,CATNTTGPTDTQYF
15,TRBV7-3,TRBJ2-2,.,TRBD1,TGTGCCAGCAGCTCGGGACAGTCGAACACCGGGGAGCTGTTTTTT,CASSSGQSNTGELFF
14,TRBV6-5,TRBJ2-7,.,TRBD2,TGTGCCAGCAGTCGGACTAGAATGAGCTACGAGCAGTACTTC,CASSRTRMSYEQYF
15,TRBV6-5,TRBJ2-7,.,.,TGTGCCAGCAGTGTCGGGGACGGGTTCTCCTACGAGCAGTACTTC,CASSVGDGFSYEQYF
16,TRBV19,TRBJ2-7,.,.,TGTGCCAGTAGTATTTATCCACGACAGGCCGCGGGCGAGCAGTACTTC,CASSIYPRQAAGEQYF
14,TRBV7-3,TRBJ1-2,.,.,TGTGCCAGCAGCCCAGGCCCGGGGGGCTATGGCTACACCTTC,CASSPGPGGYGYTF
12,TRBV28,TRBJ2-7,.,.,TGTGCCAGCAGTTCCAACAGGGCCGAGCAGTACTTC,CASSSNRAEQYF
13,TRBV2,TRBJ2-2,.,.,TGTGCCAGCAGTGGACAGAACACCGGGGAGCTGTTTTTT,CASSGQNTGELFF
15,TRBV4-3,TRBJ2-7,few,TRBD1,TGCGCCAGCAGCCGGGGACCGGGACAGGGGTACGAGCAGTACTTC,CASSRGPGQGYEQYF
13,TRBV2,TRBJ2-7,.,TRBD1,TGTGCCAGCAGTGAAAGGCCAGGGGGAGAGCAGTACTTC,CASSERPGGEQYF
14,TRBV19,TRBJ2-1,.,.,TGTGCCAGTAGTGAAGGGGAGGCCTACAATGAGCAGTTCTTC,CASSEGEAYNEQFF
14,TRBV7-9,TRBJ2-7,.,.,TGTGCCAGCAGCTTTTTTGGCAGGGTAGACGAGCAGTACTTC,CASSFFGRVDEQYF
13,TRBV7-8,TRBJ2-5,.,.,TGTGCCAGCAGCTTCCAACCTAGGGAGACCCAGTACTTC,CASSFQPRETQYF
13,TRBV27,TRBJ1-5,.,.,TGTGCCAGCAGTCCCCCTCCCAATCAGCCCCAGCATTTT,CASSPPPNQPQHF
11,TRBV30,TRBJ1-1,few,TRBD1,TGTGCCTGTTACAGGGGAGGTGAAGCTTTCTTT,CACYRGGEAFF
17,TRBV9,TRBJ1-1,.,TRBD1,TGTGCCAGCAGCGCTTCCGTTGGTACAGGGGTGGCCACTGAAGCTTTCTTT,CASSASVGTGVATEAFF
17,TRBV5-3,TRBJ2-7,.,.,TGTGCCAGAAGCTTGATTCAGTGGTTAGCGCTATCCTACGAGCAGTACTTC,CARSLIQWLALSYEQYF
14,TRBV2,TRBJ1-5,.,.,TGTGCCAGCAGCCCGGGACGGAATAATCAGCCCCAGCATTTT,CASSPGRNNQPQHF
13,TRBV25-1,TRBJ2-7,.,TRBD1,TGTGCCAGCTGGGGGGACAGGGGGGAAGAGCAGTACTTC,CASWGDRGEEQYF
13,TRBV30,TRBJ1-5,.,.,TGTGCCTGGAGTGTAGGGGGGCATCAGCCCCAGCATTTT,CAWSVGGHQPQHF
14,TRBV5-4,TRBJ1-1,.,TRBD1,TGTGCCAGCAGCCTGGACAGGTGGAACACTGAAGCTTTCTTT,CASSLDRWNTEAFF
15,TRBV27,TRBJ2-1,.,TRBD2,TGTGCCAGCAGTTTTCGCGGGACTAGTGGCAATGAGCAGTTCTTC,CASSFRGTSGNEQFF
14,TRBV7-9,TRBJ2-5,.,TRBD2,TGTGCCAGCAGCGCGGGACTAGTGGGAGAGACCCAGTACTTC,CASSAGLVGETQYF
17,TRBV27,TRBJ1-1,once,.,TGTGCCAGCAGTTTAAGCGGGGCAAGGTTCGGAAACACTGAAGCTTTCTTT,CASSLSGARFGNTEAFF
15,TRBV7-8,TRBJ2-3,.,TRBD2,TGTGCCAGCAGCTTCTTAGCGGGTGGCACAGATACGCAGTATTTT,CASSFLAGGTDTQYF
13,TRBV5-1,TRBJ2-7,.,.,TGCGCCAGCAGCTTGGAGCCGAGACTCGAGCAGTACTTC,CASSLEPRLEQYF
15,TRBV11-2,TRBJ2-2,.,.,TGTGCCAGCAGCTTAGATTGGACGGGAGCCGGGGAGCTGTTTTTT,CASSLDWTGAGELFF
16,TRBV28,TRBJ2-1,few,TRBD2,TGTGCCAGCAGTTTATGCGCGGGAGCTGGGGAAAATGAGCAGTTCTTC,CASSLCAGAGENEQFF
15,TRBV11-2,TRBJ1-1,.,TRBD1,TGTGCCAGCAGCCCGCTTAGGGGGCCCAACACTGAAGCTTTCTTT,CASSPLRGPNTEAFF
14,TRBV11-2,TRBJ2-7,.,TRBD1,TGTGCCAGCGTCACCGGGACAGGGCCCTACGAGCAGTACTTC,CASVTGTGPYEQYF
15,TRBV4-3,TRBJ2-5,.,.,TGCGCCAGCAGCCAAGATTGGGGAGAGAGGGAGACCCAGTACTTC,CASSQDWGERETQYF
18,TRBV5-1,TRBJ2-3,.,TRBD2,TGCGCCAGCAGCTTGACCCTAGCACTAGCGGGAGGGCCGGATACGCAGTATTTT,CASSLTLALAGGPDTQYF
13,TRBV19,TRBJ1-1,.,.,TGTGCCAGTAGTACGACGGGGAACACTGAAGCTTTCTTT,CASSTTGNTEAFF
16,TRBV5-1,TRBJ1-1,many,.,TGCGCCAGCAGCTTGGTGGCAGGTCGGCAGAACACTGAAGCTTTCTTT,CASSLVAGRQNTEAFF
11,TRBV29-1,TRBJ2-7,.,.,TGCAGCGTTGCGCAGCAGGACGAGCAGTACTTC,CSVAQQDEQYF
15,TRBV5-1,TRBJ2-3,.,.,TGCGCCAGCAGCTTGCAGGATCCTAGCACAGATACGCAGTATTTT,CASSLQDPSTDTQYF